The text below deals with one T cell receptor (beta chain). Its antigen is not yet known. No qualities accompany the bases; no much larger clone lies one base away. This sample is part of a study of cytomegalovirus exposure and HLA in healthy donors (TCRdb year 2017). About the full investigation: An earlier analysis of some 500 of the donors reported 250 to 300 Gb of sequence data and 100 million to 140 million unique TCR beta sequences from 150 million to 200 million T cells. An early release covering about 600 HLA-typed donors comprised approximately 290 gigabases of sequencing data and roughly 86 million unique TCR sequences. The genetic ancestry cluster associated with self-reported Caucasian donors included about 81% of the roughly 400 genotyped donors. The study was designed to test whether signatures of past pathogen exposure could be identified by cataloging public T cell receptors. The study profiled the T cell repertoires of hundreds of subjects by immunosequencing and related them to cytomegalovirus serostatus. In addition to the first cohort of approximately 670 subjects, a separate validation cohort of over 90 different subjects was used. To predict cytomegalovirus infection status, the study combined high-throughput TCR immunosequencing, statistical association of individual TCRs with disease status, and machine learning. A later analysis re-examined previously published TCR beta repertoires from over 500 donors and added high-resolution HLA genotyping to investigate patterns of TCR occurrence. Rather than drawing on any new phenotypic data, the later analysis identified candidate immune exposures from TCR beta sequences and the way those sequences occurred across donors. To decide whether each TCR beta V gene segment behaved as functional or pseudogenic, an earlier analysis of some 600 of the donors relied on high-throughput TCR beta sequencing. Donor age, sex, ethnicity and CMV serostatus were compiled alongside the repertoire data. Genome-wide SNP genotypes for about three fifths of the roughly 700 donors were used in a later genetic analysis, which treated that subset as a discovery cohort. All discovery cohort repertoires had been generated using a single sequencing platform. HLA typing covered class I and class II loci at four-digit resolution. The number of typed donors differed by locus: roughly 629-640 for A, B, C, DRB1 and DQB1; 522 for DQA1; roughly 600 for DPA1; and 400 to 480 for DPB1. A handful of DR-DQ haplotypes were handled as single units for association and clustering because linkage in the cohort was strong. Among approximately 370 genotyped donors of the cohort, an average of about 240,000 unique TCR beta nucleotide sequences was sequenced per donor, of which 15% to 20% were non-productive.

In total, about 650 healthy bone marrow donors made up the cohort. At the time of sampling, every cohort member was nominally healthy, though immune exposures that went unrecorded were likely present. The donor was CMV seronegative and was included in the group of approximately 350 seronegative cohort members. A peripheral blood sample was provided by each donor, and peripheral blood mononuclear cells were used for TCR beta sequencing. The Qiagen DNeasy Blood Extraction Kit was used to extract genomic DNA from the blood cell samples. The library was prepared using the immunoSEQ multiplex PCR assay. The multiplex PCR relied on a mix of 60 forward primers for TCR Vbeta segments and 13 reverse primers for TCR Jbeta segments. A multiplex PCR assay on genomic DNA amplified the CDR3 region of rearranged TCR beta genes. On the Illumina HiSeq System, the amplified TCR beta libraries were sequenced as 87-base-pair reads. The source study handled its data this way. In a later analysis, tens of millions of unique TCR beta chains were counted across the 500 to 700 repertoires, and approximately 11 million of these chains were shared by at least two donors. Raw reads were error-corrected and collapsed into unique sequences by a nearest-neighbor algorithm in which closely related sequences were merged to remove PCR and sequencing errors. CDR3 sequences were aligned to IMGT reference sequences to assign V, D and J gene segments. For a sequence to be retained, at least a six-nucleotide match to both a V gene segment and a J gene segment was required. Rearrangements were classified as productive when the CDR3 lacked stop codons and remained in frame with V and J, and all other rearrangements were classified as non-productive. Following IMGT convention, CDR3 was defined as the stretch from the second conserved V-encoded cysteine up to the conserved J-encoded phenylalanine. Sequences without an unambiguous match to a single V gene segment were excluded from the earlier analysis of 587 of the donors. An earlier analysis of a few hundred of the donors classified V segments as functional when productive rearrangements were above 56.7% and as segregating when the standard deviation between donors was above 5%. To diagnose cytomegalovirus status from the catalog of TCR beta chain sequences, a statistical classification framework was built. A later analysis assigned V and J genes by comparing TCR nucleotide sequences with IMGT/GENE-DB human TR gene sequences. In a later analysis, CDR3 sequences and most-parsimonious VDJ recombination scenarios were assigned using the TCRdist pipeline. In a later analysis, each TCR beta chain was defined by its CDR3 amino acid sequence together with its V-gene family, and reads without a unique V-gene family were excluded. To address suspected cross-contamination and a sequencing artifact, a later analysis removed some 620 highly shared, low-generation-probability nucleotide sequences. A later analysis calculated a clonal expansion index for each public chain from normalized within-repertoire ranks of inferred template counts. In a later analysis, generation probabilities were computed with a VDJ recombination model fitted to out-of-frame rearrangements, and the resulting probabilities were checked against IGoR. A later analysis scored TCR-TCR, TCR-HLA and TCR-CMV co-occurrence with hypergeometric tests, applying a repertoire-size bias correction to TCR pairs. False discovery rates were estimated in a later analysis by permuting HLA or CMV assignments 20 times. In a later analysis, co-occurring TCRs were grouped using DBSCAN, and TCRdist sequence similarity was added for clustering within HLA-allele-positive subsets. For co-occurrence clustering, repertoires with fewer than 30,000 or more than 120,000 public chains were excluded, along with about five repertoires with anomalous nucleotide sharing. TCRdb re-hosts the immuneACCESS table, in-frame sequences only. Its copies lack some clones; in the studies checked, an unresolved V gene accounts for under half of them, and the cause for the rest is not known. That table furnishes V, J and clone size, whereas the DNA furnished D and trimming. The sample records approximately 220,000 clones, approximately 79% of which are singletons. The top ten clonotypes cover 0.22% of the sample.

V trim: 2 bases; J trim: 5 bases; unmatched bases: 11. CDR1 and CDR2, per the germline V gene, are MGHRA and YSYEKL. The CDR3 holds 16 amino acids from the cysteine to the phenylalanine. Left in the record is the CDR3 DNA by itself, 48 bases read in frame from the first base. Study-wide findings and limitations: A later analysis found that TCR association rates varied across HLA loci, with DRB1 alleles showing the most associated TCRs and HLA-C alleles the fewest. A cluster of highly shared sequence variants was judged likely to represent a technical artifact of the sequencing pipeline. A further reported finding was that TCR beta sequences accurately predicted the HLA-A and HLA-B alleles for most subjects in the first cohort. The classifier was reported to diagnose cytomegalovirus status with high specificity and sensitivity in both the original cohort and the validation cohort. In an earlier analysis of roughly 500 of the donors, most TCR beta V segments appeared in productive rearrangements about 87% or about 30% of the time, broadly matching IMGT annotations. A later analysis associated about 18,000 TCR beta sequences with specific HLA alleles at a false discovery rate of 0.05. In the study, around 160 TCR beta chains were listed as associated with cytomegalovirus. Because some donors lacked HLA typing at each locus, the association tests relied only on the typed subset. Several of the top co-occurrence clusters appeared to be linked to parvovirus B19, influenza, CMV and Epstein-Barr virus, according to a later analysis. Presence/absence analyses assumed roughly uniform sequencing depth across donors, an assumption that may not hold. Assigning TCR associations to individual alleles was difficult when HLA alleles, especially DR and DQ, strongly co-occurred. According to a later genetic analysis, donors in an Asian-associated ancestry cluster had fewer N-insertions in productive TCRs than the approximately 710-donor mean. Some IMGT-functional V segments, including TRBV6-2 and TRBV6-3, could not be distinguished by the 87-base-pair reads and were therefore excluded. It was suggested by the authors that the approach could potentially be generalized to other disease states and immunological phenotypes. In vitro tests confirmed that a few of the cytomegalovirus-associated TCR beta chains recognize cytomegalovirus antigens. Correlated functional status among segregating V segments might be attributable to linkage disequilibrium, but an unknown experimental factor could not be ruled out. Most TCR sequences were seen in very few donors, while some public TCRs were found in many individuals. The only immune exposure information available for the cohort was CMV serostatus. V-gene and J-gene trimming of TCR beta chains was associated with a missense DCLRE1C variant in a later genetic analysis, and the association was replicated in an independent cohort. This cohort had only TCR beta chains sequenced, and the lack of alpha or paired-chain data limited which features could be detected. Because counts were too low, roughly 18 rarely observed V segments, including chromosome 9 orphons, were left out of the earlier analysis of some 600 of the donors. In a later analysis, HLA-associated TCR beta chains showed more clonal expansion and lower generation probabilities than non-associated chains that were equally common. Most CMV-associated TCR beta chains appeared to be HLA-restricted in a later analysis, and the HLA associations seemed to be driven largely by CMV exposure.

Rearrangement joined TRBV4-1 to TRBJ2-5; 7 bases in the middle match TRBD2. Sequenced input: PBMCs. This TCR came from a girl aged 2-10 years in good health and CMV-seronegative. CDR3 region: CASSQSAPAGRETQYF. The DNA sequence is TGCGCCAGCAGCCAATCGGCACCGGCCGGGAGGGAGACCCAGTACTTC.